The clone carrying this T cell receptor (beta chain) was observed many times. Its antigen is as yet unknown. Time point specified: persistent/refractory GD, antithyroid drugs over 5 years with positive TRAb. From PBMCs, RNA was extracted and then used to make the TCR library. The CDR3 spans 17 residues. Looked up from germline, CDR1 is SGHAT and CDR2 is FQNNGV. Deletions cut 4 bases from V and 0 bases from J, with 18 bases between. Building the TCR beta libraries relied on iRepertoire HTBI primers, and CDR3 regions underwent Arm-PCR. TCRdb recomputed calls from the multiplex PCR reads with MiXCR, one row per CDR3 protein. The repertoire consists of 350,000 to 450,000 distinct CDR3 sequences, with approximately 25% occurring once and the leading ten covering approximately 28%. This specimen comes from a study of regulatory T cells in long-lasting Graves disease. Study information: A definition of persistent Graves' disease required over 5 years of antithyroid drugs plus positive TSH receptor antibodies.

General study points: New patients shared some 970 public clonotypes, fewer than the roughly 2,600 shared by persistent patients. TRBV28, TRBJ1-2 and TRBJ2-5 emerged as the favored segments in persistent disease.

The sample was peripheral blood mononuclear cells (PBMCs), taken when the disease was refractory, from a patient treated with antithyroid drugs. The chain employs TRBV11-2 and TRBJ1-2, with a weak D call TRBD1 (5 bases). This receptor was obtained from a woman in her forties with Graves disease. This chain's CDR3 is CASSSFLSRGSNYGYTF. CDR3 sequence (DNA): TGTGCCAGCAGCTCATTTTTATCCCGGGGGTCTAACTATGGCTACACCTTC.